These 24 T cell receptor beta chains originate from one sample sequenced in a study of blood T cell repertoires in COVID-19. The assay was immunoSEQ multiplex PCR, and TCRdb's table has in-frame clones only and misses some. The table has about 95,000 clones, roughly 80% seen once. Sequenced: peripheral blood. The origin of the receptors is an older man with active or convalescent COVID-19.

This chain uses TRBV25-1 with TRBJ1-1; 11 positions match TRBD1. The length of the CDR3 is 14 residues. Looked up from germline, CDR1 is MGHDK and CDR2 is SYGVNS. Trimming removed 2 bases from V and 5 bases from J; junction bases left unmatched: 1. The CDR3 sequence: CASSEGTGGTEAFF. The CDR3 nucleotides are TGTGCCAGCAGTGAAGGGACAGGGGGTACTGAAGCTTTCTTT.

The V and J genes are TRBV11-2 and TRBJ2-7; the D is unclear. V gave up 1 base and J gave up 3 bases, with 4 bases separating them. The CDR3 is 12 residues long. Germline CDR1 is SGHAT and CDR2 is FQNNGV. The CDR3 sequence: CASSLALYEQYF. CDR3 DNA sequence: TGTGCCAGCAGCTTAGCCCTCTACGAGCAGTACTTC.

The chain has TRBV19 and TRBJ2-2, with TRBD2 as a possible D gene (5 bases). Trimming shortened V by 3 bases and J by 6 bases, and 17 bases separated the two germline ends. This CDR3 is built from 16 residues. Germline assignment: CDR1 LNHDA and CDR2 SQIVND (reference sequence). CDR3 region: CASSIVAPVVPGELFF. As DNA, the CDR3 is TGTGCCAGTAGTATTGTAGCGCCGGTCGTACCCGGGGAGCTGTTTTTT.

This CDR3 is CAWTQVLGHEQYF. The CDR3 bases are TGTGCCTGGACCCAAGTTCTTGGCCACGAGCAGTACTTC. The genes are TRBV30 and TRBJ2-7; no firm D call. Germline CDR1 is GTSNPN and CDR2 is SVGIG (reference sequence). The CDR3 is made up of 13 amino acids. V was shortened by 4 bases and J by 5 bases, with 15 bases between the two germline ends.

This rearrangement joins TRBV5-1 to TRBJ2-2, with a tentative D call TRBD1 (5 bases). Germline assignment: CDR1 SGHRS and CDR2 YFSETQ. The V end lost 3 bases, the J end lost 5 bases, and 14 bases lay between the germline ends. The CDR3 contains 15 residues. The CDR3 loop is CASSYLGADTGELFF. In DNA, the CDR3 is TGCGCCAGCAGCTACCTAGGGGCGGATACCGGGGAGCTGTTTTTT. The entire variable domain, with the rest obtained from reference TRBV5-1 and TRBJ2-2, is as follows: KAGVTQTPRYLIKTRGQQVTLSCSPISGHRSVSWYQQTPGQGLQFLFEYFSETQRNKGNFPGRFSGRQFSNSRSEMNVSTLELGDSALYLCASSYLGADTGELFFGEGSRLTVL.

The rearrangement uses TRBV6-2 or TRBV6-3 and TRBJ2-2, with a weak D call TRBD1 (5 bases). There are 15 residues in the CDR3. Germline V CDR1 and CDR2: MNHEY, SVGEGT. The V gene lost 2 bases and the J gene lost 0 bases, with 7 bases spanning the gap. The CDR3 loop is CASSYRGPNTGELFF. The CDR3 region has the DNA TGTGCCAGCAGTTACAGGGGTCCGAACACCGGGGAGCTGTTTTTT.

V and J are TRBV4-1 and TRBJ2-1, with D perhaps matching TRBD1 (5 bases). V gave up 4 bases and J gave up 4 bases, with 20 bases separating them. The CDR3 runs to 17 residues. The germline gives CDR1 MGHRA, CDR2 YSYEKL. The CDR3 spells CASSPLEWGADYNEQFF. CDR3 sequence (DNA): TGCGCCAGCAGCCCCTTGGAATGGGGCGCGGATTACAATGAGCAGTTCTTC.

The chain is built from TRBV29-1 and TRBJ2-5; D call uncertain. The CDR3 sequence is 10 residues long. Germline V CDR1 and CDR2: SQVTM, ANQGSEA. Trimming took off 2 bases at V and 5 bases at J, with 3 bases between the two ends. The CDR3 region has the DNA TGCAGCGTTGAACGGGAGACCCAGTACTTC. Translated: CSVERETQYF.

The chain joins TRBV5-1 to TRBJ1-4, with a tentative D call TRBD1 (5 bases). The V end was cut by 4 bases, the J end by 12 bases, with 13 bases between. This CDR3 comprises 12 residues. Per germline, CDR1 SGHRS and CDR2 YFSETQ. This CDR3 reads CASSPGGVELFF. CDR3 DNA: TGCGCCAGCAGCCCTGGGGGGGTAGAACTGTTTTTT.

The chain uses TRBV6-2 or TRBV6-3 and TRBJ2-5; D gene unclear. Germline V gene sequence: CDR1 MNHEY, CDR2 SVGEGT. This CDR3 is 13 amino acids long. Between the trimmed V and J ends, which lost 0 bases and 5 bases, there was a span of 7 bases. The CDR3 DNA reads TGTGCCAGCAGTTACTCTCCCGGGGAGACCCAGTACTTC. This translates into CASSYSPGETQYF.

V and J are TRBV28 and TRBJ2-7, with D perhaps TRBD1 (6 bases). The germline V gene has CDR1 MDHEN and CDR2 SYDVKM. Trimming left V 5 bases short and J 2 bases short, with 13 bases between. The CDR3 spans 14 residues. The CDR3 loop is CASSPPGHPYEQYF. CDR3 DNA: TGTGCCAGCAGTCCGCCGGGACACCCCTACGAGCAGTACTTC.

V and J are TRBV3-1 (or the pseudogene TRBV3-2) and TRBJ1-1; tentatively, D is TRBD1 (6 bases). Trimming removed 2 bases at V and 3 bases at J, with 13 bases between. The CDR3 runs 15 residues. CDR1 and CDR2 from the germline V gene are LGHDT and YNNKEL (reference sequence). CDR3: CASSQRQGSYTEAFF. The CDR3 bases are TGTGCCAGCAGCCAACGTCAGGGGAGCTACACTGAAGCTTTCTTT.

The J gene is TRBJ2-3, the V gene TRBV21-1; TRBD2 is the table's D call, not checked against the DNA. TRBV21-1 is assigned pseudogene status. The CDR3 runs to 16 residues. CDR3: CASSKAWVGNTDTQYF. As DNA, the CDR3 is TGTGCCAGCAGCAAAGCGTGGGTCGGGAACACAGATACGCAGTATTTT.

The chain employs TRBV28 and TRBJ2-6; 10 positions match TRBD1. Looked up from germline, CDR1 is MDHEN and CDR2 is SYDVKM. The CDR3 totals 17 residues. Losses at the gene ends were 5 bases for V and 3 bases for J; bases not matched to a gene: 7. The CDR3 spells CASSRTGGGYGANVLTF. CDR3 DNA sequence: TGTGCCAGCAGTCGGACAGGGGGAGGATATGGGGCCAACGTCCTGACTTTC.

This sequence joins TRBV6-5 and TRBJ2-7; maybe TRBD1 (6 bases). V dropped 6 bases and J dropped 7 bases, with 16 bases sitting between them. The CDR3 length is 13 residues. CDR1 and CDR2 from the germline V gene are MNHEY and SVGAGI. The CDR3 is CASSFGPQGEQYF. CDR3 in DNA: TGTGCCAGCAGCTTTGGACCGCAGGGGGAGCAGTACTTC.

The count of this clone is one. V is TRBV7-2 and J is TRBJ2-7, with 9 bases aligning to TRBD1. V gave up 5 bases and J gave up 4 bases; unmatched junction bases: 9. This CDR3 is 15 amino acids long. The germline V gene has CDR1 SGHTA and CDR2 FQGNSA. CDR3 coding DNA: TGTGCCAGCAGCCGCCCGGGACAGGGTCGATACGAGCAGTACTTC. Encoded protein: CASSRPGQGRYEQYF.

The chain carries TRBV11-2 and TRBJ1-1, with 7 bases aligning to TRBD1. Germline loops: CDR1 SGHAT, CDR2 FQNNGV. This CDR3 is built from 15 residues. With 1 base clipped from V and 0 bases from J, the junction kept 2 bases outside the gene matches. The CDR3: CASSLGGQMNTEAFF. CDR3 sequence (DNA): TGTGCCAGCAGCTTAGGGGGACAGATGAACACTGAAGCTTTCTTT.

The chain recombines TRBV6-4 with TRBJ2-1, with 13 nucleotides matching TRBD2. Germline V CDR1 and CDR2: MRHNA, SNTAGT. The J segment lost 4 bases and the V segment lost 6 bases, leaving 3 bases of the junction unmatched. This CDR3 spans 15 amino acids. Here the CDR3 reads CASSRTSGGYNEQFF. The CDR3 DNA sequence: TGTGCCAGCAGCCGGACTAGCGGGGGTTACAATGAGCAGTTCTTC.

This clone was found a few times. CDR3 sequence (DNA): TGTGCCAGCTCAGCGAACCCCGGGACAGGAGACTATGGCTACACCTTC. Translated: CASSANPGTGDYGYTF. This sequence joins TRBV18 and TRBJ1-2; 8 bases align to TRBD1. Germline values: CDR1 KGHSH, CDR2 LQKENI. This CDR3 comprises 16 residues. J was trimmed by 3 bases and V by 5 bases; bases with no gene match: 11.

CDR3 coding DNA: TGTGCAAGTCGCTTAGAGGGCCACAACCGGGACAGGGGTCGGGAGACCCAGTACTTC. It encodes CASRLEGHNRDRGRETQYF. V usage is TRBV12-2 and J usage is TRBJ2-5; TRBD1, the table's D call, lacks a check against the DNA. TRBV12-2 is tagged as a pseudogene. This CDR3 spans 19 amino acids.

The rearrangement uses TRBV19 and TRBJ1-2, with 7 bases lining up with TRBD1. The CDR3 totals 16 residues. J lost 3 bases, V lost 11 bases, and 18 bases had no gene match. In germline, CDR1 is LNHDA, CDR2 SQIVND (reference sequence). CDR3 sequence: CASQGGTGAPYYGYTF. The CDR3 DNA follows: TGTGCCTCGCAGGGGGGCACCGGGGCCCCCTACTATGGCTACACCTTC. Drawing the rest from reference TRBV19 and TRBJ1-2, the complete variable domain is DGGITQSPKYLFRKEGQNVTLSCEQNLNHDAMYWYRQDPGQGLRLIYYSQIVNDFQKGDIAEGYSVSREKKESFPLTVTSAQKNPTAFYLCASQGGTGAPYYGYTFGSGTRLTVV.

The CDR3 is CASSQLGGGIDEQYF. The CDR3 region has the DNA TGTGCCAGCAGCCAACTAGGGGGCGGAATCGACGAGCAGTACTTC. This chain uses TRBV3-1 (or the pseudogene TRBV3-2) with TRBJ2-7, with 7 bases fitting TRBD1. Germline V gene sequence: CDR1 LGHDT, CDR2 YNNKEL (reference sequence). The CDR3 totals 15 residues. V shed 2 bases, J shed 5 bases, and the junction held 9 bases outside the gene matches.

This clone was counted once. The V gene is TRBV18, the J gene TRBJ1-1, with 7 bases identical to TRBD1. V lost 3 bases, J lost 6 bases, and 10 bases stayed unmatched. The CDR3 consists of 15 residues. CDR1 and CDR2 (germline): KGHSH, LQKENI. The CDR3 DNA sequence: TGTGCCAGCTCACCGTCACAGGGGCCGGGCGCTGAAGCTTTCTTT. Translating gives CASSPSQGPGAEAFF.

This clone was observed a handful of times. The chain employs TRBV7-2 and TRBJ1-6; a possible D gene is TRBD1 (5 bases). Trimming shortened V by 2 bases and J by 10 bases, and 15 bases separated the two germline ends. CDR1 is SGHTA and CDR2 is FQGNSA in the germline V gene. This CDR3 contains 15 residues. CDR3: CASSLLKQAESPLHF. CDR3 nucleotide sequence: TGTGCCAGCAGCTTACTAAAACAGGCGGAATCACCCCTCCACTTT.